Presented here are 29 T cell receptor beta chains from one specimen sequenced in a study of blood T cells in healthy people across ages. A second about 7 to 11 cycle PCR used barcoded and J-beta primers. One entry per CDR3 protein results from TCRdb running MiXCR on the 5' RACE reads. The sample has 1.5 million to 2 million distinct CDR3 sequences, less than 50% seen once; the top ten hold around 2.1%. Sequenced sample: blood. The receptors were sampled from a woman aged 35 to 49 in good health.

The rearrangement links TRBV9 to TRBJ1-2; D not certain. Trimming stripped 3 bases from V and 5 bases from J, with 14 bases between. The V gene's germline CDR1 is SGDLS and CDR2 YYNGEE. CDR3 length equals 14 residues. This CDR3 is CASSADGADYGYTF. The CDR3 nucleotides read TGTGCCAGCAGCGCCGACGGCGCCGATTATGGCTACACCTTC.

This sequence joins TRBV7-3 and TRBJ1-1; D possibly corresponds to TRBD1 (5 bases). The CDR3 has 15 residues. V lost 8 bases and J 1 base, leaving 17 bases between the germline ends. Germline-derived CDR1 and CDR2 are SGHTA and FQGTGA. The CDR3 protein is CASSETGATNTEAFF. CDR3 sequence (DNA): TGTGCCAGCTCCGAAACCGGGGCCACGAACACTGAAGCTTTCTTT. The full variable domain, in which reference TRBV7-3 and TRBJ1-1 provide the parts outside the CDR3, is GAGVSQTPSNKVTEKGKYVELRCDPISGHTALYWYRQSLGQGPEFLIYFQGTGAADDSGLPNDRFFAVRPEGSVSTLKIQRTERGDSAVYLCASSETGATNTEAFFGQGTRLTVV.

The chain is built from TRBV4-2 and TRBJ1-2, with D hard to call. The CDR3 runs 15 residues. V was trimmed by 1 base and J by 4 bases, leaving 13 bases between them. Looked up from germline, CDR1 is LGHNA and CDR2 is YNFKEQ. The CDR3 here is CASSQGLGESYGYTF. CDR3 nucleotide sequence: TGTGCCAGCAGCCAAGGGCTCGGGGAGAGCTATGGCTACACCTTC.

This clonotype showed up just a few times. CDR3 nucleotide sequence: TGTGCCAGCAGCAAAGGGACAGAAGAGGATGGCTACACCTTC. This codes for CASSKGTEEDGYTF. V and J are TRBV21-1 and TRBJ1-2; the tabulated D call, TRBD1, remains unverified against the DNA. TRBV21-1 is noted as a pseudogene. CDR3 size: 14 residues.

The rearrangement uses TRBV5-6 and TRBJ2-1; TRBD1 matches 10 bases. The CDR3 runs 15 residues. The J segment lost 6 bases and the V segment lost 1 base, leaving 4 bases of the junction unmatched. CDR1 is SGHDT, CDR2 YYEEEE, per germline. CDR3 sequence: CASSLLTGGRNEQFF. The CDR3 DNA is TGTGCCAGCAGCTTGTTGACAGGGGGCCGCAATGAGCAGTTCTTC.

Remarks on this clonotype: Because it lacks the conserved phenylalanine or tryptophan at the end, this CDR3 is likely a read error. V is TRBV27 and J is TRBJ2-5; 14 bases fit TRBD2. Trimming cost V 5 bases and J 4 bases; bases outside gene matches: 0. The CDR3 consists of 14 residues. Germline CDR1 MNHEY, CDR2 SMNVEV (reference sequence). CDR3 DNA: TGTGCCAGCAGTGGACTAGCGGGGGGAGAGACCCAGTACTCC. Translated: CASSGLAGGETQYS.

The J gene is TRBJ1-4, the V gene TRBV6-1; the match to TRBD1 covers 8 bases. CDR1 MNHNS and CDR2 SASEGT come from the germline V gene. The V gene end was trimmed by 3 bases and the J gene end by 7 bases; junction bases not matched to a gene: 4. This CDR3 contains 14 residues. The CDR3 loop reads CASSERTGIEKLFF. As DNA, the CDR3 is TGTGCCAGCAGTGAGCGGACAGGGATTGAAAAACTGTTTTTT.

The rearrangement uses TRBV12-3 or TRBV12-4 and TRBJ1-6; D uncertain. The CDR3 loop spans 14 amino acids. The germline V and J ends were trimmed by 2 bases and 9 bases, with 11 bases remaining between them. The CDR3 is CASSLQIGSSPLHF. In DNA, the CDR3 is TGTGCCAGCAGTTTACAGATCGGGAGTTCACCCCTCCACTTT.

J is TRBJ2-7 and V is TRBV7-2; D possibly corresponds to TRBD2 (6 bases). The CDR3 spans 14 residues. Trimming pared 6 bases from V and 2 bases from J, leaving 14 bases between. Per germline, CDR1 SGHTA and CDR2 FQGNSA. In DNA form, the CDR3 reads TGTGCCAGCAGGATGCGGGACCACACCTACGAGCAGTACTTC. It specifies CASRMRDHTYEQYF.

This chain uses TRBV29-1 with TRBJ1-2; TRBD1 is a possible D gene (5 bases). The CDR3 covers 11 residues. Per germline, CDR1 SQVTM and CDR2 ANQGSEA. Trimming pared 3 bases from V and 7 bases from J, leaving 9 bases between. CDR3 loop: CSVDGAAGYTF. The CDR3 nucleotides are TGCAGCGTTGACGGGGCAGCTGGCTACACCTTC.

This clonotype was seen a few times. This rearrangement joins TRBV12-3 or TRBV12-4 to TRBJ2-5; 9 bases are a match to TRBD2. This CDR3 region has 15 residues. V was clipped by 4 bases and J by 5 bases; unmatched bases: 8. CDR3 in DNA: TGTGCCAGCAGTTCCTTAGCGGGGGTGGGGGAGACCCAGTACTTC. It translates to CASSSLAGVGETQYF.

This clonotype has more than one count but fewer than ten. The gene calls are TRBV4-3 and TRBJ1-6, with 8 bases matching TRBD1. The germline CDR1 and CDR2 sequences are LGHNA and YSLEER. CDR3 length: 18 amino acids. V lost 0 bases to trimming and J lost 8 bases; unmatched junction nucleotides: 12. The CDR3 DNA reads TGCGCCAGCAGCCAAGATTTGGGACAGGTGACCAGGGATTCACCCCTCCACTTT. Translating it yields CASSQDLGQVTRDSPLHF.

In this sample, this clonotype turned up a few times. The chain couples TRBV29-1 to TRBJ1-2; no clear D gene. The CDR3 length is 12 residues. Germline V CDR1 and CDR2: SQVTM, ANQGSEA. Between the trimmed V and J ends, which lost 6 bases and 2 bases, there was a span of 10 bases. CDR3 loop: CSVVGRNYGYTF. The CDR3 bases are TGCAGCGTCGTAGGACGGAACTATGGCTACACCTTC.

This clonotype was recorded a few times. CDR3 loop: CASSESTGRPSYNEQFF. CDR3 DNA sequence: TGTGCCAGCAGCGAGAGCACTGGCCGCCCCTCCTACAATGAGCAGTTCTTC. The genes are TRBV7-2 and TRBJ2-1; D unclear. The CDR3 consists of 17 residues. The germline V and J ends were trimmed by 5 bases and 0 bases, with 17 bases remaining between them. Germline V gene data show CDR1 as SGHTA and CDR2 as FQGNSA.

The chain has TRBV27 and TRBJ2-4; D is possibly TRBD1 (7 bases). Germline-derived CDR1 and CDR2 are MNHEY and SMNVEV (reference sequence). The length of the CDR3 is 14 residues. V dropped 5 bases and J dropped 10 bases, with 18 bases sitting between them. The CDR3 sequence: CASSELEGAGIQYF. CDR3 DNA: TGTGCCAGCAGTGAACTGGAGGGGGCCGGTATTCAGTACTTC.

The chain combines TRBV20-1 with TRBJ2-4, with D possibly TRBD1 on 6 matching bases. Per germline, CDR1 DFQATT and CDR2 SNEGSKA (reference sequence). The CDR3 length is 14 residues. The V end lost 0 bases, the J end lost 6 bases, and 12 bases lay between the germline ends. The DNA of the CDR3 is TGCAGTGCTAGAGAATCCTCAGGGGCAAACATTCAGTACTTC. Its protein is CSARESSGANIQYF.

The chain recombines TRBV7-9 with TRBJ1-4; TRBD1 agrees at 8 bases. Unmatched junction bases numbered 12, after V lost 7 bases and J lost 5 bases. The CDR3 consists of 16 residues. The germline gives CDR1 SEHNR, CDR2 FQNEAQ (reference sequence). The CDR3 region has the DNA TGTGCCAGCACCTCGACCCGGGACAGGCAGAATGAAAAACTGTTTTTT. This gives the protein CASTSTRDRQNEKLFF.

V gene TRBV6-5 combines with J gene TRBJ1-6, with TRBD1 identical over 10 bases. Germline V gene sequence: CDR1 MNHEY, CDR2 SVGAGI. The V segment lost 2 bases and the J segment 6 bases; nucleotides outside the gene matches: 4. The CDR3 has 16 residues. DNA of the CDR3: TGTGCCAGCAGTTACCTCGGGACAGGGGTTAATTCACCCCTCCACTTT. It encodes CASSYLGTGVNSPLHF.

The chain has TRBV3-1 and TRBJ1-5, with unresolved D. The ends were cut back, 2 bases at V and 7 bases at J, with 9 bases in the middle. The CDR3 extends over 13 amino acids. Per the germline V gene, CDR1 is LGHDT and CDR2 is YNNKEL (reference sequence). In nucleotides, the CDR3 is TGTGCCAGCAGCCAATCCGCCGGCCAGCCCCAGCATTTT. This codes for CASSQSAGQPQHF.

The V and J genes are TRBV6-2 or TRBV6-3 and TRBJ1-5; D is uncertain. The V end lost 7 bases, the J end lost 4 bases, and 8 bases lay between the germline ends. This CDR3 region has 12 residues. Germline assignment: CDR1 MNHEY and CDR2 SVGEGT. CDR3 amino acids: CASNQMNQPQHF. The CDR3 DNA is TGTGCCAGCAATCAGATGAATCAGCCCCAGCATTTT.

The chain employs TRBV6-6 and TRBJ2-5; D gene ambiguous. The CDR3 length is 11 residues. Trimming removed 7 bases at V and 7 bases at J, with 10 bases between. In germline, CDR1 is MNHNY, CDR2 SVGAGI (reference sequence). This chain's CDR3 is CASNSPATQYF. CDR3 coding DNA: TGTGCCAGCAACTCCCCGGCGACCCAGTACTTC.

V usage is TRBV4-2 and J usage is TRBJ2-1; 9 bases map to TRBD2. The CDR3 consists of 15 residues. The germline CDR1 and CDR2 sequences are LGHNA and YNFKEQ. J gave up 7 bases and V 6 bases, and 10 bases lay outside the gene matches. CDR3 nucleotides: TGTGCCAGCAGTACCGTGCGGGGGGGCCGTAATGAGCAGTTCTTC. Amino acid sequence: CASSTVRGGRNEQFF.

The chain combines TRBV20-1 with TRBJ2-3; 10 positions match TRBD2. CDR3 size: 17 residues. V was clipped by 5 bases and J by 5 bases; unmatched bases: 16. Per the germline V gene, CDR1 is DFQATT and CDR2 is SNEGSKA (reference sequence). The chain's CDR3 is CSAWVDLAGVLVDTQYF. Written as DNA, the CDR3 is TGCAGTGCTTGGGTCGACCTAGCGGGGGTTTTAGTAGATACGCAGTATTTT.

The chain has TRBV5-6 and TRBJ2-1; D is possibly TRBD1 (5 bases). This CDR3 spans 14 amino acids. Germline CDR1 reads SGHDT; CDR2 reads YYEEEE. With 1 base removed from V and 9 bases from J, the gap between germline ends came to 14 bases. The CDR3 reads CASSLHGAWGEQFF. DNA for the CDR3: TGTGCCAGCAGCTTGCATGGGGCCTGGGGTGAGCAGTTCTTC. The variable domain in full, with the rest retrieved from reference TRBV5-6 and TRBJ2-1, is DAGVTQSPTHLIKTRGQQVTLRCSPKSGHDTVSWYQQALGQGPQFIFQYYEEEERQRGNFPDRFSGHQFPNYSSELNVNALLLGDSALYLCASSLHGAWGEQFFGPGTRLTVL.

The chain joins TRBV28 to TRBJ2-5; 7 bases fit TRBD1. Germline trimming cut 5 bases from V and 6 bases from J; bases unmatched to any gene: 6. CDR3 length equals 13 residues. Germline loops: CDR1 MDHEN, CDR2 SYDVKM. The CDR3 spells CASSPGGEKTQYF. CDR3 nucleotide sequence: TGTGCCAGCAGTCCAGGGGGTGAAAAGACCCAGTACTTC.

This clonotype has a single count. The chain employs TRBV24-1 and TRBJ2-5, with D unclear. The DNA end is more similar to TRBJ2-7, so the J call may be wrong. Germline V lookup: CDR1 KGHDR, CDR2 SFDVKD. This CDR3 is built from 13 residues. This CDR3 is CATTSPGLGEQYF. The CDR3, as DNA: TGTGCCACCACTTCTCCCGGGTTAGGCGAGCAGTACTTC.

The V call is TRBV12-3 or TRBV12-4, the J call TRBJ1-6; 9 bases are shared with TRBD1. The ends lost 5 bases at V and 7 bases at J; junction bases unmatched: 9. CDR3 length: 16 residues. The CDR3: CASSQQSGTGNSPLHF. The CDR3 coding sequence is TGTGCCAGCAGTCAACAATCCGGGACAGGGAATTCACCCCTCCACTTT.

The chain couples TRBV13 to TRBJ2-1, with 8 bases that match TRBD2. The germline CDR1 and CDR2 sequences are PRHDT and FYEKMQ (reference sequence). Trimming removed 7 bases from V and 5 bases from J; junction bases left unmatched: 7. The CDR3 runs 14 residues. DNA of the CDR3: TGTGCCAGCAACTCGGGGGGGCTCGACAATGAGCAGTTCTTC. Its translation is CASNSGGLDNEQFF. Based on the CDR3 plus reference TRBV13 and TRBJ2-1, the full variable domain is AAGVIQSPRHLIKEKRETATLKCYPIPRHDTVYWYQQGPGQDPQFLISFYEKMQSDKGSIPDRFSAQQFSDYHSELNMSSLELGDSALYFCASNSGGLDNEQFFGPGTRLTVL.

This clonotype was recorded a few times. The CDR3: CASSLDRVSEQYF. The CDR3 DNA reads as TGTGCCAGCAGCTTAGACAGGGTGAGCGAGCAGTACTTC. The chain joins TRBV7-8 to TRBJ2-7, with a weak D call TRBD1 (6 bases). This CDR3 spans 13 amino acids. Germline CDR1 reads SGHVS; CDR2 reads FQNEAQ. V lost 1 base and J 6 bases, leaving 10 bases between the germline ends.